The 14 T cell receptor beta chains reported below all come from one sample, sequenced in a study of CD4 T cells in lung cancer. From the same resection, lung tissue at least 3 cm from the malignant lesion was taken. TCRdb's table, derived via immunoSEQ multiplex PCR, lists solely in-frame clones and lacks some. The sample records over 8,000 clones, 50% to 75% being singletons. The sequenced material came from normal lung tissue taken away from the tumor. These TCRs come from a man aged 55-75 years with non-small cell lung cancer.

V usage is TRBV30 and J usage is TRBJ2-7, with 8 positions matching TRBD2. With 6 bases clipped from V and 5 bases from J, the junction kept 12 bases outside the gene matches. This CDR3 has 14 amino acids. CDR1 and CDR2 (germline): GTSNPN, SVGIG (reference sequence). In DNA form, the CDR3 reads TGTGCCTGTCAGCGGGGGAAGGGCAGCAACGAGCAGTACTTC. Amino acids: CACQRGKGSNEQYF.

In this sample, this clone turned up once. The J gene is TRBJ2-1, the V gene TRBV6-6, with D possibly TRBD2 on 5 matching bases. Germline lookup yields CDR1 MNHNY and CDR2 SVGAGI (reference sequence). The CDR3 is 13 amino acids. V dropped 7 bases and J dropped 4 bases, with 11 bases sitting between them. The CDR3 region is CASNGGPYNEQFF. CDR3 in DNA: TGTGCCAGCAATGGCGGGCCTTACAATGAGCAGTTCTTC.

The chain employs TRBV5-6 and TRBJ2-3; perhaps TRBD2 as D (5 bases). Looked up from germline, CDR1 is SGHDT and CDR2 is YYEEEE. The CDR3 covers 16 residues. V dropped 1 base and J dropped 0 bases, with 12 bases sitting between them. The CDR3 spells CASSLWFGISTDTQYF. In DNA form, the CDR3 reads TGTGCCAGCAGCTTGTGGTTCGGGATCAGCACAGATACGCAGTATTTT.

This chain links TRBV23-1 with TRBJ2-1; D gene uncertain. TRBV23-1 has ORF status, its function being uncertain. CDR3 length equals 13 residues. DNA of the CDR3: TGCGCTGCTCCACTTCAAACCCGCAATGAGCAGTTCTTC. Protein product: CAAPLQTRNEQFF.

This sequence joins TRBV28 and TRBJ2-3, with 7 bases fitting TRBD1. Germline-derived CDR1 and CDR2 are MDHEN and SYDVKM. After removal of 6 bases from V and 6 bases from J, the junction contained 6 bases not matched to a gene. The CDR3 covers 13 residues. CDR3 amino acids: CASRLGTVDTQYF. CDR3 nucleotide sequence: TGTGCCAGCAGACTTGGGACAGTCGATACGCAGTATTTT.

The rearrangement joins TRBV28 to TRBJ1-4; 7 bases map to TRBD1. V lost 6 bases, J lost 6 bases, and 10 bases stayed unmatched. Looked up from germline, CDR1 is MDHEN and CDR2 is SYDVKM. CDR3 size: 15 residues. As DNA, the CDR3 is TGTGCCAGCAGCCCCTTCGGGCAGGGGGATGAAAAACTGTTTTTT. Its protein product is CASSPFGQGDEKLFF.

The chain carries TRBV18 and TRBJ2-7, with 8 nucleotides matching TRBD2. V gave up 3 bases and J gave up 7 bases; unmatched junction bases: 11. CDR3 length: 15 residues. Germline CDR1 KGHSH, CDR2 LQKENI. The CDR3, as DNA: TGTGCCAGCTCACCGCCGGGACTAGACGGGGGAGAGCAGTACTTC. Translating gives CASSPPGLDGGEQYF. Complete variable domain (other parts from reference TRBV18 and TRBJ2-7): NAGVMQNPRHLVRRRGQEARLRCSPMKGHSHVYWYRQLPEEGLKFMVYLQKENIIDESGMPKERFSAEFPKEGPSILRIQQVVRGDSAAYFCASSPPGLDGGEQYFGPGTRLTVT.

The V gene is TRBV4-2, the J gene TRBJ2-2; 9 nucleotides match TRBD2. The V segment lost 5 bases and the J segment 0 bases; nucleotides outside the gene matches: 1. CDR1 and CDR2 (germline): LGHNA, YNFKEQ. This CDR3 comprises 15 residues. The CDR3 nucleotides are TGTGCCAGCAGCTTAGCGGGAGCGAACACCGGGGAGCTGTTTTTT. Translating gives CASSLAGANTGELFF.

In this sample, this clone turned up a few times. The V call is TRBV7-3, the J call TRBJ2-1; 9 nucleotides agree with TRBD1. The junction had 4 bases not matched to a gene; V was cut back by 2 bases and J by 5 bases. Germline V gene lookup returns CDR1 SGHTA and CDR2 FQGTGA. This CDR3 is built from 15 residues. The CDR3 is CASSLFGTGNNEQFF. CDR3 nucleotides: TGTGCCAGCAGCTTATTCGGGACAGGGAACAATGAGCAGTTCTTC.

This rearrangement joins TRBV6-5 to TRBJ2-2; TRBD2 is a possible D gene (5 bases). Deletions cut 6 bases from V and 4 bases from J, with 15 bases between. The CDR3 contains 15 residues. Germline lookup yields CDR1 MNHEY and CDR2 SVGAGI. The CDR3 region is CASSRPTIGTGELFF. As DNA, the CDR3 is TGTGCCAGCAGCCGGCCGACTATTGGCACCGGGGAGCTGTTTTTT.

The J gene is TRBJ2-1, the V gene TRBV10-3, with D maybe TRBD2 (6 bases). CDR1 is ENHRY and CDR2 is SYGVKD in the germline V gene. This CDR3 contains 15 residues. The V gene lost 4 bases and the J gene lost 0 bases, with 10 bases spanning the gap. This CDR3 is CAISVDGSSYNEQFF. The CDR3 coding sequence is TGTGCCATCAGTGTAGACGGGAGCTCCTACAATGAGCAGTTCTTC.

CDR3 sequence: CASSQDGLGGEQFF. The CDR3 bases are TGTGCCAGCAGCCAAGACGGACTAGGGGGTGAGCAGTTCTTC. The rearrangement links TRBV7-9 to TRBJ2-1; TRBD2 is a possible D gene (7 bases). The length of the CDR3 is 14 residues. The germline V and J ends were trimmed by 5 bases and 9 bases, with 17 bases remaining between them. Germline CDR1 reads SEHNR; CDR2 reads FQNEAQ (reference sequence).

The V gene is TRBV27, the J gene TRBJ2-1, with D unresolved. V was clipped by 2 bases and J by 8 bases, with 16 bases between them. Germline V gene data show CDR1 as MNHEY and CDR2 as SMNVEV (reference sequence). This CDR3 is 15 amino acids long. The CDR3 sequence: CASSLVRLSNYEQFF. The DNA for the CDR3 is TGTGCCAGCAGTTTAGTTAGACTCTCTAACTATGAGCAGTTCTTC.

The genes are TRBV9 and TRBJ2-1, with D perhaps matching TRBD1 (5 bases). The CDR3 totals 14 residues. Trimming removed 0 bases from V and 7 bases from J, with 11 bases in between. Germline V lookup: CDR1 SGDLS, CDR2 YYNGEE. CDR3 DNA: TGTGCCAGCAGCGTAGAAGCAGGGCTTAATGAGCAGTTCTTC. Translation: CASSVEAGLNEQFF.